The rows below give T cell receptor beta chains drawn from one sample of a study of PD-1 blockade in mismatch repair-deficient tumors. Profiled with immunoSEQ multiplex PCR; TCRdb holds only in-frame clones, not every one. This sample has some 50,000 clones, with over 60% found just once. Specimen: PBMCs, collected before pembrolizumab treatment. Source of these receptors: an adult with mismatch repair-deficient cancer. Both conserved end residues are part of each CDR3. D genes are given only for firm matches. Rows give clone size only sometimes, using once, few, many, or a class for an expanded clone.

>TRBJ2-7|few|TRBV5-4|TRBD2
TGTGCCAGCAGCTTTACCGGGACTAGCGTCTACGAGCAGTACTTC
CASSFTGTSVYEQYF
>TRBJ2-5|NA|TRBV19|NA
TGTGCCAGTAGTCTTGACAGACAAGAGACCCAGTACTTC
CASSLDRQETQYF
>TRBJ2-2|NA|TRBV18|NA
TGTGCCAGCTCAGATTGGCAGGATACCGGGGAGCTGTTTTTT
CASSDWQDTGELFF
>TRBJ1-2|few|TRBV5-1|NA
TGCGCCAGCAACCAGGGAACTCTCTCTAACTATGGCTACACCTTC
CASNQGTLSNYGYTF
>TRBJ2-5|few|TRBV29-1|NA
TGCAGCGTTACCAGCAGGGGCGGGGAGACCCAGTACTTC
CSVTSRGGETQYF
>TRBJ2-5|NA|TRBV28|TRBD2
TGTGCCAGCAGTTTAGAGACTAGCGGAGCCGGTAGGGAGACCCAGTACTTC
CASSLETSGAGRETQYF
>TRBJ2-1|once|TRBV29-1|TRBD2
TGCAGCGTAGGACGACCGGGACTAGCGGTGAATGAGCAGTTCTTC
CSVGRPGLAVNEQFF
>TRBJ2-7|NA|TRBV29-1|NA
TGCAGCGTTGAAGAAGGGGAGCAGTACTTC
CSVEEGEQYF
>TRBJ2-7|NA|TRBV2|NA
TGTGCCAGCAGTGAAGCGAGACAGGTGTGGAGAGAGCAGTACTTC
CASSEARQVWREQYF
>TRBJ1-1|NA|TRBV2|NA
TGTGCCAGCAGTGATTCCCATGCAGCGAACACTGAAGCTTTCTTT
CASSDSHAANTEAFF
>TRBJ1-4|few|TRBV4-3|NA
TGCGCCAGCAGCCAAGACGACGGATACCTAAAACTGTTTTTT
CASSQDDGYLKLFF
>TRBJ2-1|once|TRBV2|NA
TGTGCCAGCAGTGAAGCGCTATTGAGGGAAGGGAATGAGCAGTTCTTC
CASSEALLREGNEQFF
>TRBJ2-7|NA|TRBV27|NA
TGTACCTCGGGGTCAAGCTCCTACGAGCAGTACTTC
CTSGSSSYEQYF
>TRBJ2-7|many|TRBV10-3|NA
TGTGCCATCAGTGATCCGCGCACCTCCTACGAGCAGTACTTC
CAISDPRTSYEQYF
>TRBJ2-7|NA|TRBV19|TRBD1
TGTGCCAGTAGTATCCGGGACAGCTCCTACGAGCAGTACTTC
CASSIRDSSYEQYF
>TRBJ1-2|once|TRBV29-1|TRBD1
TGCAGCGTTGGGCAGGGGGAAGGGGACTATGGCTACACCTTC
CSVGQGEGDYGYTF
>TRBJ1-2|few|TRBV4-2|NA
TGTGCCAGCAGCCAAGACAGGGTAGACTATGGCTACACCTTC
CASSQDRVDYGYTF
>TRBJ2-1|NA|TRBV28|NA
TGTGCCACCACTAAGGCGGACTCCTACAATGAGCAGTTCTTC
CATTKADSYNEQFF
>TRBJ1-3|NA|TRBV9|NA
TGTGCCAGCAGCCCGGGACCGAACTCTGGAAACACCATATATTTT
CASSPGPNSGNTIYF
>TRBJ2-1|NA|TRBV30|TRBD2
TGTGCCTGGAGTGTAAACAGCGGGAGTTGGTTCTTC
CAWSVNSGSWFF
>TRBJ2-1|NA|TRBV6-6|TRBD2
TGTGCCAGCAGTCAGGGACTAGCGGAGCACAATGAGCAGTTCTTC
CASSQGLAEHNEQFF
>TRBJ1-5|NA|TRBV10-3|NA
TGTGCCATCAGTGAGTCCCCCAATCAGCCCCAGCATTTT
CAISESPNQPQHF
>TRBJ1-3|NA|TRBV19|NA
TGTGCCAGTAGTTACAGACAGGAGCGACGGGGAAACACCATATATTTT
CASSYRQERRGNTIYF
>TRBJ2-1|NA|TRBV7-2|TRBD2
TGTGCCAGCAGCTACGGGACTAGCGGGAGTAAGCAGTTCTTC
CASSYGTSGSKQFF
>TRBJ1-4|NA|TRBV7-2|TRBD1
TGTGCCAGCAGCCCCCTAGGGGGCGAGGGTGAAAAACTGTTTTTT
CASSPLGGEGEKLFF
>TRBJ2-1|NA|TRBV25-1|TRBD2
TGTGCCAGCACACCAGCGGGGGACTACAATGAGCAGTTCTTC
CASTPAGDYNEQFF
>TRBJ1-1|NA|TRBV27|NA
TGTGCCAGCAGTCACAGGGAGGGTACCGAAGCTTTCTTT
CASSHREGTEAFF
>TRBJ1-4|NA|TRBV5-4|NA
TGTGCCAGCAGTGTGAGGTCTAATGAAAAACTGTTTTTT
CASSVRSNEKLFF
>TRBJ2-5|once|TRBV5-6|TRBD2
TGTGCCAGCAGCGCAAAGCGGGAGGGCCGCCAAGAGACCCAGTACTTC
CASSAKREGRQETQYF
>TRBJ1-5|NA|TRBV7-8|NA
TGTGCCAGCAGCTTAGGGAGAACTCAGCCCCAGCATTTT
CASSLGRTQPQHF
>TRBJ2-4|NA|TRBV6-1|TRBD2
TGTGCCAGCAGTGAAGCAATTGGCGGGAGGCCCGAAGGAGCCAAAAACATTCAGTACTTC
CASSEAIGGRPEGAKNIQYF
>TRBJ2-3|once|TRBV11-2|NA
TGTGCCAGCACCTTAGGGGATACGCAGTATTTT
CASTLGDTQYF
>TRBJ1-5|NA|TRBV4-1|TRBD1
TGCGCCAGCAGCCTTGGACAGGGAGAGACTCAGCCCCAGCATTTT
CASSLGQGETQPQHF
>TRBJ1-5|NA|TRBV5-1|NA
TGCGCCAGCAGCTTGGAATCTTCCAATCAGCCCCAGCATTTT
CASSLESSNQPQHF
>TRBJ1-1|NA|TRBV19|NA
TGTGCCAGTGGCCCCGTGGTAGCTTTCTTT
CASGPVVAFF
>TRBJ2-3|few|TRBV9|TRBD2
TGTGCCAGCAGCGGCGGGACTAGCGGACTCACAGATACGCAGTATTTT
CASSGGTSGLTDTQYF
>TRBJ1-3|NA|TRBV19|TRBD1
TGTGCCAGTAGTATTCGACAGGGGAGAGGAAACACCATATATTTT
CASSIRQGRGNTIYF
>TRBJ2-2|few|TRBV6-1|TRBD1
TGTGCCAGCAGTGAGATCCGGGACAGCTACACCGGGGAGCTGTTTTTT
CASSEIRDSYTGELFF
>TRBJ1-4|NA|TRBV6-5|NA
TGTGCCAGCAGTTGGGGCCTGGGGAGGCGGAATGAAAAACTGTTTTTT
CASSWGLGRRNEKLFF
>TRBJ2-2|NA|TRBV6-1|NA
TGTGCCAGCAGTGACTGGGGAGGCGCGAACACCGGGGAGCTGTTTTTT
CASSDWGGANTGELFF
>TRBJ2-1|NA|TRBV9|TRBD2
TGTGCCAGCACCACGGGACTAGCGGAGTACAATGAGCAGTTCTTC
CASTTGLAEYNEQFF
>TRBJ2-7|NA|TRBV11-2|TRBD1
TGTGCCAGCAGCTTAGGGGGACAGGACCTTTGGTACTTC
CASSLGGQDLWYF
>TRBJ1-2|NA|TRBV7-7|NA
TGTGCTATCTTCCAAGTCGGGGGTGGGGGCTACACCTTC
CAIFQVGGGGYTF
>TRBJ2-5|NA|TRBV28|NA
TGTGCCAGCAGTTTACCCGGAGGAGGTCAAGAGACCCAGTACTTC
CASSLPGGGQETQYF
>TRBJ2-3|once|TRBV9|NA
TGTGCCAGCAGCAGATCCGGGACCCGCACAGATACGCAGTATTTT
CASSRSGTRTDTQYF
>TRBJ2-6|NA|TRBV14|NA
TGTGCCAGCAGTCGTAGCTCTGGGGCCAACGTCCTGACTTTC
CASSRSSGANVLTF
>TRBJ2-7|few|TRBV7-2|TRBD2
TGTGCCAGCAGCAACAGTCCTTGGGGGAGGGCCTCCTACGAGCAGTACTTC
CASSNSPWGRASYEQYF
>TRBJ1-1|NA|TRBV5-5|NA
TGTGCCAGCAGCTTGGTGCTGAACACTGAAGCTTTCTTT
CASSLVLNTEAFF
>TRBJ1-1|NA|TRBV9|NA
TGTGCCAGCAGCAAGACAGGCATGAACACTGAAGCTTTCTTT
CASSKTGMNTEAFF
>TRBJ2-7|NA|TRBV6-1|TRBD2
TGTGCCAGCAGCTCCGGGACTAGCGGGAGATACGAGCAGTACTTC
CASSSGTSGRYEQYF
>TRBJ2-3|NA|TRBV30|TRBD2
TGTGCCTGGGACGGACTAGCGGGGGGCACAGATACGCAGTATTTT
CAWDGLAGGTDTQYF
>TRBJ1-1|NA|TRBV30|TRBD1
TGTGCCTGGAATGACAGGGGGGTCACTGAAGCTTTCTTT
CAWNDRGVTEAFF